This TCR beta chain is from a study of blood T cell repertoires in COVID-19 (TCRdb year 2020). Some background on the complete study: Collaborator samples came from the United States, Italy and Spain and covered acute and convalescent phases of COVID-19. The prospective study material was composed of cDNA or gDNA derived from T cells, B-cell-depleted T cells, or PBMCs. Where available, HLA class I and class II types were obtained from metadata supplied by the sample provider rather than from assay-based typing. The dataset comprised deeply sampled blood TCRbeta repertoires from subjects exposed to, actively infected with, or recovered from COVID-19. The repertoires were released in a freely available public database intended as a resource for research on the immune response to SARS-CoV-2. Sample metadata almost always included a de-identified subject ID, COVID-19 status, age in years and sex. The samples were drawn from the first 160 participants of the ongoing ImmuneRACE study and from over 950 subjects provided by 6 global collaborators. What the work shows at the level of the full study, not this receptor alone: The quantity of clinical and demographic metadata differed by source and by participant and was supplied without curation.

The immunoSEQ Assay, a bias-controlled multiplex PCR, was used to amplify TCRbeta CDR3 regions from genomic DNA. The original pipeline was this. Nucleated cell counts per sample were estimated from amplification of reference gene primers within the assay. To quantify the absolute abundance of each unique TCRbeta CDR3 rearrangement, sequence reads were collapsed and filtered. For each sample, productive Simpson clonality was calculated as the square root of Simpson's diversity index across productive rearrangements. This immuneACCESS table, as held by TCRdb, lists in-frame sequences with V and J called but not all clones. Of the missing ones, under half trace to an unresolved V gene in checked studies; the others have no known cause. From that table come the V and J calls and clone size; the DNA was used to work out D and trimming. Here the sample has over 60,000 clones; 90% occur a single time. Of the sample, about a sixth is held by the ten largest clones.

Each collaborating institution followed its own protocols to collect whole blood in K2EDTA tubes. For TCRbeta analysis, collaborators shipped samples in one of three forms: frozen whole blood, isolated PBMCs, or DNA extracted from either of those sample types. About this clone: Its antigen is still unknown. There are no base qualities to consult, and no much larger clone falls within one base.

Sample: peripheral blood. The clonotype comes from a woman older than 75 with active or convalescent COVID-19.

The CDR3 loop reads CASRPHGFPGELFF. The sequence in DNA is TGCGCCAGCAGACCTCACGGGTTCCCCGGGGAGCTGTTTTTT. Recombination linked TRBV5-1 to TRBJ2-2; a confident D gene designation cannot be given. The germline V gene encodes CDR1 SGHRS and CDR2 YFSETQ. V and J lose 5 bases and 6 bases, and a span of 14 bases separates them. The CDR3 contains 14 residues, cysteine and phenylalanine counted. Only the CDR3 part of the read is kept: 42 bases, read in frame from the first base.